This record concerns one TCR beta chain sequence. The antigen is not known. Clones were sequenced by immunoSEQ multiplex PCR, and TCRdb holds only the in-frame ones, with some missing. There are about 150,000 clones in the sample; roughly 90% occur only once, and 3.1% lies in the top ten. The sample comes from a study of T cell responses to AZD1222 COVID-19 vaccine. General study points: Spike-specific TCR depth and breadth grew after two AZD1222 doses. Spike-wide coverage was observed for vaccine-associated CD4 TCRs, with dominant responses at 160-218 and 743-854.

Germline CDR1 LGHDT, CDR2 YNNKEL (reference sequence). V lost 0 bases and J 4 bases, leaving 9 bases between the germline ends. The CDR3 contains 14 residues. V is TRBV3-1 (or the pseudogene TRBV3-2) and J is TRBJ1-2; the D gene is possibly TRBD1 (5 bases). Sequenced material: peripheral blood, taken on day 0 of AZD1222 vaccination. The TCR sequence derives from an adult in good health. The CDR3 DNA reads TGTGCCAGCAGCCAAGAGAAGGGACTCTATGGCTACACCTTC. Its protein product is CASSQEKGLYGYTF.